The T cell receptor beta chain under discussion was sequenced for a study of T cells in tuberculosis. Overall study: T cells were selected with CD1B tetramers loaded with glucose monomycolate. A South African cohort included IGRA-negative adolescents, latently infected IGRA-positive adolescents and adults with active tuberculosis. Blood was taken before or within 7 days of anti-tuberculosis therapy.

The CDR3 has 12 amino acids. Trimming stripped 7 bases from V and 8 bases from J, with 14 bases between. The germline V gene encodes CDR1 SNHLY and CDR2 FYNNEI. Broader study findings: Classification accuracy was 75% to 90% (AUROC 0.8 to 0.9) with the GMM-specific repertoire.

Profiling relied on immunoSEQ multiplex PCR, and the TCRdb table lists in-frame clones only, not all of them. The sample lists around 33,000 clones; roughly 94% were seen once. To note about this clone: Antigen unknown.

Stated time point: new active TB diagnosis, blood taken before or within 7 days of starting treatment. The genes are TRBV2 and TRBJ1-1; weak D call: TRBD1 (5 bases). This receptor was taken from an adult with tuberculosis. Some clones in this sample may be carry-over from other donors' samples. Sequencing used PBMCs, obtained at tuberculosis diagnosis. The CDR3 region is CASNPGLIEAFF. The DNA of the CDR3 is TGTGCCAGCAACCCGGGACTTATAGAAGCTTTCTTT.